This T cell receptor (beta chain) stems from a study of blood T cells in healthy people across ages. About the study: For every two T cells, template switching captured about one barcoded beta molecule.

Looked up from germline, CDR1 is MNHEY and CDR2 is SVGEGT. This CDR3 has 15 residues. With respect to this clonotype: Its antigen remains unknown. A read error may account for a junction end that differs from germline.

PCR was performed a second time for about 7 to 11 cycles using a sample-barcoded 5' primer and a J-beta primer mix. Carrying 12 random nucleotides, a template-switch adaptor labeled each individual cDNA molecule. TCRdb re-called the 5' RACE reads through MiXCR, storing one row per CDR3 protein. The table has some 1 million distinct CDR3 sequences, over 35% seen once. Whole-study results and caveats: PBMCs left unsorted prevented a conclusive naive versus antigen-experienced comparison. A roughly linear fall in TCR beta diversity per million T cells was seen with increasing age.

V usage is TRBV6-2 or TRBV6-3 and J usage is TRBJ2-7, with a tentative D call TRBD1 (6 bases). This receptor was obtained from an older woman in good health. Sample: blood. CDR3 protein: CACSELGQISYEQYF. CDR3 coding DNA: TGTGCCTGCAGTGAACTCGGACAGATATCCTACGAGCAGTACTTC.